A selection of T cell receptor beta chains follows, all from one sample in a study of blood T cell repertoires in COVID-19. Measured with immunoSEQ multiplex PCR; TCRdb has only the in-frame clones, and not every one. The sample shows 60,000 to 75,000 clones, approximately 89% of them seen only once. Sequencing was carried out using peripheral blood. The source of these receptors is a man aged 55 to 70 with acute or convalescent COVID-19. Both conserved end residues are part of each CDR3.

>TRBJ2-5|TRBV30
CAWSVKLLAGGLETQYF
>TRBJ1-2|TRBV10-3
CAISEGQGRGYTF
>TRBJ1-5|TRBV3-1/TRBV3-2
CASSHGTYYSNQPQHF
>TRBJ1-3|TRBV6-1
CASSASGQGLGNTIYF
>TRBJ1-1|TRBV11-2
CASSLSAEVNTEAFF
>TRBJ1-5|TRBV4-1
CASSQPEGNNQPQHF
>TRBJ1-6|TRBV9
CASSPRSDSPLHF
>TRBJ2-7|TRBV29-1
CSVALRLAGEQYF
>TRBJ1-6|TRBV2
CASSEMGQYNSPLHF
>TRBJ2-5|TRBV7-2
CASSLARGQETQYF
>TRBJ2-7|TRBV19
CASSNDSFSYEQYF
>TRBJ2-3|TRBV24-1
CATSDSLSGDTQYF
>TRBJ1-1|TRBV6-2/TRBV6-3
CASSRYDSRSNTEAFF
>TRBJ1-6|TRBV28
CASSLGLAGQFF
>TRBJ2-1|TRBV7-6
CASSSGQVVSKDSYNEQFF
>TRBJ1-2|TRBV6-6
CASNTGGGIGYTF
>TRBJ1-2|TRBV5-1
CASSSGTGNYGYTF
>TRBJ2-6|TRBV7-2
CASSPWREISGANVLTF
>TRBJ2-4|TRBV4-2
CASSQDYLTPPKNIQYF
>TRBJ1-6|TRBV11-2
CASSLDYEGQNYNSPLHF
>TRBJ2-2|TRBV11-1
CASSFLAGGPTGELFF